The present entry profiles one T cell receptor (beta chain) with its context. Its antigen is still unknown. The data were produced by immunoSEQ multiplex PCR, yet TCRdb's version contains in-frame clones alone and is incomplete. This sample has about 200,000 clones, with about 83% found just once. The data derive from a study of cytomegalovirus exposure and HLA in healthy donors. Study-level results: According to a subsequent analysis, TCR clusters from the first cohort were inclined to appear together in the 120 validation repertoires.

V lost 8 bases and J 0 bases, leaving 5 bases between the germline ends. The CDR3 is 12 amino acids. Germline V gives CDR1 SGHVS, CDR2 FQNEAQ. Input material: PBMCs. The source of this sequence is a woman aged 18-35 years in good health and CMV-seronegative. This rearrangement joins TRBV7-8 to TRBJ1-5, with D possibly matching TRBD1 (5 bases). DNA for the CDR3: TGTGCCAGCGGACATAGCAATCAGCCCCAGCATTTT. Protein: CASGHSNQPQHF.